The rows below give T cell receptor beta chains drawn from one sample of a study of blood T cell repertoires in COVID-19. The repertoire was sequenced with immunoSEQ multiplex PCR; TCRdb's copy has only in-frame clones and lacks some. The sample holds approximately 250,000 clones, about 85% seen once. Material for sequencing was peripheral blood. These TCRs come from a man aged 55-75 years with acute or convalescent COVID-19. CDR3s include the opening cysteine and the closing phenylalanine or tryptophan. A D gene is named only where the DNA matches it firmly. Some rows have no size entry. The others give once, few or many, or a class for an expanded clone.

TRBV2	.	13	.	TRBJ1-4	CASSYPSNEKLFF	TGTGCCAGCAGCTACCCCTCTAATGAAAAACTGTTTTTT
TRBV2	TRBD1	14	.	TRBJ1-1	CASSETGGNTEAFF	TGTGCCAGCAGTGAAACAGGGGGGAACACTGAAGCTTTCTTT
TRBV27	.	14	once	TRBJ1-1	CASSLRRMNTEAFF	TGTGCCAGCAGTTTACGGCGGATGAACACTGAAGCTTTCTTT
TRBV7-8	.	15	.	TRBJ1-2	CASSTSQDRNYGYTF	TGTGCCAGCAGCACCAGCCAAGACAGGAACTATGGCTACACCTTC
TRBV27	.	16	.	TRBJ1-1	CASSLYSRGRDTEAFF	TGTGCCAGCAGTTTATATAGTCGGGGAAGAGACACTGAAGCTTTCTTT
TRBV13	TRBD2	17	few	TRBJ2-7	CASSSTGTSGALYEQYF	TGTGCCAGCAGCTCCACTGGAACTAGCGGGGCCCTTTACGAGCAGTACTTC
TRBV9	.	14	.	TRBJ1-1	CASSVDQGGTEAFF	TGTGCCAGCAGCGTAGATCAGGGAGGGACTGAAGCTTTCTTT
TRBV19	.	16	.	TRBJ2-5	CASSSSFLVQGETQYF	TGTGCCAGTAGTTCAAGTTTTCTAGTTCAAGGAGAGACCCAGTACTTC
TRBV10-1	TRBD1	14	.	TRBJ1-1	CASSGDRVGTEAFF	TGCGCCAGCAGTGGAGACAGGGTCGGGACTGAAGCTTTCTTT
TRBV5-4	TRBD1	13	.	TRBJ2-7	CASSGQGGHEQYF	TGTGCCAGCAGCGGACAGGGGGGCCACGAGCAGTACTTC
TRBV11-2	.	14	few	TRBJ2-7	CASSLRLDSYEQYF	TGTGCCAGCAGCTTGAGGCTCGACTCCTACGAGCAGTACTTC
TRBV10-3	.	14	once	TRBJ2-7	CATGSGGPVYEQYF	TGTGCCACCGGATCAGGAGGGCCCGTCTACGAGCAGTACTTC
TRBV6-1	.	13	.	TRBJ2-5	CASSSRGGETQYF	TGTGCCAGCAGTTCTAGGGGTGGGGAGACCCAGTACTTC
TRBV6-5	TRBD1	15	.	TRBJ1-1	CASSYSRTGGTEAFF	TGTGCCAGCAGTTACTCGCGGACAGGGGGCACTGAAGCTTTCTTT
TRBV7-2	TRBD1	16	.	TRBJ1-4	CASSLRQGAANEKLFF	TGTGCCAGCAGCTTAAGACAGGGAGCAGCTAATGAAAAACTGTTTTTT
TRBV29-1	TRBD1	16	once	TRBJ1-2	CSVEGSYRGPNYGYTF	TGCAGCGTTGAGGGGTCTTACAGGGGCCCTAACTATGGCTACACCTTC
TRBV27	TRBD1	16	.	TRBJ1-5	CASRRTGRVSNQPQHF	TGTGCCAGCAGACGGACAGGGCGAGTAAGCAATCAGCCCCAGCATTTT
TRBV3-1/TRBV3-2	.	16	.	TRBJ2-7	CASSQVGGTLTYEQYF	TGTGCCAGCAGCCAAGTCGGCGGTACCCTTACCTACGAGCAGTACTTC
TRBV12-5	.	19	.	TRBJ2-1	CASGLSLQGARGLAAEQFF	TGTGCTAGTGGTTTATCCCTACAGGGGGCGCGGGGACTAGCAGCTGAGCAGTTCTTC
TRBV6-2/TRBV6-3	TRBD1	15	.	TRBJ2-5	CASSPGQGAQGTQYF	TGTGCCAGCAGCCCGGGACAGGGGGCTCAGGGGACCCAGTACTTC
TRBV29-1	.	16	.	TRBJ2-7	CSVEGGDSPSSYEQYF	TGCAGCGTTGAAGGCGGAGACAGCCCGAGCTCCTACGAGCAGTACTTC
TRBV4-1	TRBD1	15	.	TRBJ2-7	CASSQVQGDIYEQYF	TGCGCCAGCAGCCAAGTACAGGGGGATATCTACGAGCAGTACTTC
TRBV11-3	.	18	.	TRBJ2-3	CASSLGGWGGLRTDTQYF	TGTGCCAGCAGCTTAGGGGGTTGGGGCGGTCTCCGCACAGATACGCAGTATTTT
TRBV18	TRBD2	18	.	TRBJ2-2	CASSPQGLAGGHTGELFF	TGTGCCAGCTCACCACAGGGACTAGCGGGAGGCCACACCGGGGAGCTGTTTTTT
TRBV2	TRBD1	12	.	TRBJ2-1	CASRGQGDEQFF	TGTGCCAGCAGAGGACAGGGTGATGAGCAGTTCTTC
TRBV5-1	.	16	.	TRBJ2-1	CASSSNRDITGHEQFF	TGCGCCAGCAGCTCTAACCGGGACATAACCGGCCATGAGCAGTTCTTC
TRBV3-1/TRBV3-2	TRBD1	13	.	TRBJ1-1	CASSQEQGIEAFF	TGTGCCAGCAGCCAAGAACAGGGGATTGAAGCTTTCTTT
TRBV10-1	.	13	few	TRBJ2-7	CASSPSGLGEQYF	TGCGCCAGCAGCCCAAGCGGGTTGGGCGAGCAGTACTTC
TRBV18	.	13	.	TRBJ2-1	CASSPLSDNEQFF	TGTGCCAGCTCACCACTTAGCGACAATGAGCAGTTCTTC
TRBV10-3	TRBD2	15	.	TRBJ2-3	CAIRGAGGLGDTQYF	TGTGCCATCAGAGGAGCGGGGGGACTGGGGGATACGCAGTATTTT
TRBV7-8	.	16	.	TRBJ1-3	CASSLDHRSSGNTIYF	TGTGCCAGCAGCTTAGACCACCGTAGCTCTGGAAACACCATATATTTT
TRBV28	TRBD1	13	.	TRBJ2-5	CASTPGQGATQYF	TGTGCCAGCACCCCGGGACAGGGCGCGACCCAGTACTTC
TRBV4-3	TRBD2	16	few	TRBJ2-7	CASSQGTSGSIYEQYF	TGCGCCAGCAGCCAAGGGACTAGCGGGTCTATCTACGAGCAGTACTTC
TRBV7-2	TRBD2	15	.	TRBJ2-1	CASSLGAGGNNEQFF	TGTGCCAGCAGCTTAGGGGCGGGAGGGAACAATGAGCAGTTCTTC
TRBV28	TRBD2	16	.	TRBJ2-1	CASRPRAGDVYNEQFF	TGTGCCAGCAGACCCAGAGCGGGAGACGTCTACAATGAGCAGTTCTTC
TRBV4-1	.	15	.	TRBJ2-7	CASSQDGGSAYEQYF	TGCGCCAGCAGCCAAGATGGGGGCTCGGCCTACGAGCAGTACTTC
TRBV7-9	.	13	.	TRBJ1-5	CASSLREHQPQHF	TGTGCCAGCAGCTTACGAGAGCACCAGCCCCAGCATTTT
TRBV29-1	TRBD1	14	.	TRBJ2-7	CSGGMGTGALEQYF	TGCAGCGGTGGAATGGGGACAGGTGCCTTGGAGCAGTACTTC
TRBV4-1	.	13	.	TRBJ2-7	CASSQGQRYEQYF	TGCGCCAGCAGCCAAGGACAGCGCTACGAGCAGTACTTC
TRBV19	.	14	few	TRBJ2-5	CASSTTGEAETQYF	TGTGCCAGTAGTACTACAGGGGAGGCGGAGACCCAGTACTTC
TRBV3-1/TRBV3-2	.	12	.	TRBJ1-3	CASSQSGDTIYF	TGTGCCAGCAGCCAATCAGGGGACACCATATATTTT
TRBV29-1	TRBD1	14	.	TRBJ2-5	CSVGGTGGRETQYF	TGCAGCGTTGGAGGGACAGGGGGTAGGGAGACCCAGTACTTC
TRBV7-2	TRBD2	14	.	TRBJ2-7	CASSLAGSSYEQYF	TGTGCCAGCAGCCTAGCGGGGAGCTCCTACGAGCAGTACTTC